Following are 21 T cell receptor beta chains from one sample sequenced in a study of cytotoxic CD8 clonotypes in ibrutinib-treated CLL. Sequenced by immunoSEQ multiplex PCR; TCRdb stores in-frame clones only, minus some. The sample lists about 18,000 clones; about 80% were seen once. This specimen consisted of PBMCs, obtained before ibrutinib treatment. All receptors derive from a human donor with chronic lymphocytic leukemia.

The CDR3 loop is CASSEIGSSYNEQFF. As DNA, the CDR3 is TGTGCCAGCAGTGAAATCGGGAGCTCCTACAATGAGCAGTTCTTC. The J gene is TRBJ2-1, the V gene TRBV2; possible D gene TRBD2, 6 bases. Trimming took 2 bases from V and 0 from J, leaving 8 bases between them. The CDR3 sequence is 15 residues long. The germline gives CDR1 SNHLY, CDR2 FYNNEI.

This clone was counted once. V usage is TRBV4-3 and J usage is TRBJ2-2; D perhaps matches TRBD2 (7 bases). The germline V and J ends were trimmed by 1 base and 7 bases, with 13 bases remaining between them. The CDR3 covers 15 residues. Germline CDR1 reads LGHNA; CDR2 reads YSLEER. The CDR3 region is CASSQVRGADGELFF. DNA for the CDR3: TGCGCCAGCAGCCAAGTTCGGGGGGCGGACGGGGAGCTGTTTTTT.

The chain employs TRBV5-1 and TRBJ1-2, with a tentative D call TRBD1 (5 bases). The CDR3 totals 16 residues. The V gene lost 4 bases and the J gene lost 0 bases, with 16 bases spanning the gap. CDR1 SGHRS and CDR2 YFSETQ come from the germline V gene. The CDR3, as DNA: TGCGCCAGCAGCCCGGGGCTGCTACAAGCTAACTATGGCTACACCTTC. It codes for CASSPGLLQANYGYTF. Complete variable domain (other parts from reference TRBV5-1 and TRBJ1-2): KAGVTQTPRYLIKTRGQQVTLSCSPISGHRSVSWYQQTPGQGLQFLFEYFSETQRNKGNFPGRFSGRQFSNSRSEMNVSTLELGDSALYLCASSPGLLQANYGYTFGSGTRLTVV.

The chain combines TRBV30 with TRBJ1-3, with D hard to call. V was cut by 4 bases and J by 2 bases, with 12 bases left in between. The CDR3 length is 14 residues. CDR1 and CDR2 from the germline V gene are GTSNPN and SVGIG (reference sequence). As DNA, the CDR3 is TGTGCCTGGACGCCGTTTTCTCCTGGAAACACCATATATTTT. The encoded protein is CAWTPFSPGNTIYF. Full variable domain (rest looked up from reference TRBV30 and TRBJ1-3): SQTIHQWPATLVQPVGSPLSLECTVEGTSNPNLYWYRQAAGRGLQLLFYSVGIGQISSEVPQNLSASRPQDRQFILSSKKLLLSDSGFYLCAWTPFSPGNTIYFGEGSWLTVV.

The chain couples TRBV6-6 to TRBJ1-3; unclear D gene. Germline CDR1 is MNHNY and CDR2 is SVGAGI (reference sequence). V lost 2 bases and J 1 base, leaving 6 bases between the germline ends. This CDR3 has 14 residues. CDR3: CASSYVGSGNTIYF. Written as DNA, the CDR3 is TGTGCCAGCAGTTACGTGGGATCTGGAAACACCATATATTTT.

The chain employs TRBV23-1 and TRBJ2-7, with 11 bases that match TRBD1. TRBV23-1 is treated as an ORF (open reading frame) with a function not yet certain. Losses at the gene ends were 6 bases for V and 2 bases for J; bases not matched to a gene: 9. The CDR3 has 16 residues. The CDR3 sequence: CASRVKPGQGAYEQYF. The CDR3 DNA reads TGCGCCAGCAGGGTTAAACCGGGACAGGGGGCCTACGAGCAGTACTTC.

In its sample, this clone was seen a few times. This rearrangement joins TRBV19 to TRBJ1-5; 8 nucleotides line up with TRBD1. The CDR3 is 14 amino acids. In germline, CDR1 is LNHDA, CDR2 SQIVND (reference sequence). After removal of 5 bases from V and 7 bases from J, the junction contained 7 bases not matched to a gene. In DNA, the CDR3 is TGTGCCAGTAGTCCAGGACAGGGCGGGCAGCCCCAGCATTTT. Its translation: CASSPGQGGQPQHF.

The genes are TRBV4-3 and TRBJ1-4; D is unclear. This CDR3 has 15 residues. Trimming stripped 0 bases from V and 7 bases from J, with 12 bases between. Germline loops: CDR1 LGHNA, CDR2 YSLEER. The CDR3 nucleotides are TGCGCCAGCAGCCAAGATCGGGGTGGTCTTGAAAAACTGTTTTTT. Translated, it gives CASSQDRGGLEKLFF.

This sequence joins TRBV28 and TRBJ2-7, with 13 bases that match TRBD2. This CDR3 has 14 amino acids. The germline gives CDR1 MDHEN, CDR2 SYDVKM. Losses at the gene ends were 5 bases for V and 4 bases for J; bases not matched to a gene: 2. The CDR3 bases are TGTGCCAGCAGTAGACTAGCGGGAGGATACGAGCAGTACTTC. Translated, it gives CASSRLAGGYEQYF.

V gene TRBV4-2 combines with J gene TRBJ1-5; D gene unclear. Germline loops: CDR1 LGHNA, CDR2 YNFKEQ. CDR3 length equals 14 residues. V gave up 0 bases and J gave up 1 base, with 4 bases separating them. DNA for the CDR3: TGTGCCAGCAGCCAAGATGAAAGCAATCAGCCCCAGCATTTT. Its protein product is CASSQDESNQPQHF.

The chain links TRBV7-2 to TRBJ1-1; D is uncertain. The CDR3 is made up of 13 amino acids. With 3 bases removed from V and 5 bases from J, the gap between germline ends came to 10 bases. Looked up from germline, CDR1 is SGHTA and CDR2 is FQGNSA. Here the CDR3 DNA reads TGTGCCAGCAGCTTTCGGGAAGGGACTGAAGCTTTCTTT. The encoded protein is CASSFREGTEAFF.

The chain is built from TRBV13 and TRBJ2-3; 14 positions agree with TRBD2. This CDR3 has 18 amino acids. The junction had 11 bases not matched to a gene; V was cut back by 5 bases and J by 4 bases. From germline, CDR1 is PRHDT and CDR2 FYEKMQ (reference sequence). This chain's CDR3 is CASSLRTSGRRGADTQYF. The CDR3 nucleotides read TGTGCCAGCAGCCTCAGGACTAGCGGGAGGAGGGGCGCAGATACGCAGTATTTT.

This rearrangement joins TRBV11-2 to TRBJ2-3; no definite D call. The V and J ends lost 8 bases and 2 bases respectively, with 14 bases between them. This CDR3 is built from 14 residues. Per germline, CDR1 SGHAT and CDR2 FQNNGV. The CDR3 coding sequence is TGTGCCAGCTCTACGGGCGGCTCCACAGATACGCAGTATTTT. Protein product: CASSTGGSTDTQYF. Together with reference TRBV11-2 and TRBJ2-3, the CDR3 gives the full variable domain: EAGVAQSPRYKIIEKRQSVAFWCNPISGHATLYWYQQILGQGPKLLIQFQNNGVVDDSQLPKDRFSAERLKGVDSTLKIQPAKLEDSAVYLCASSTGGSTDTQYFGPGTRLTVL.

The rearrangement links TRBV25-1 to TRBJ1-5; no clear D. The V and J ends lost 4 bases and 0 bases respectively, with 7 bases between them. The CDR3 spans 14 residues. CDR1 MGHDK and CDR2 SYGVNS come from the germline V gene. The CDR3 spells CASSVEDSNQPQHF. The CDR3 DNA follows: TGTGCCAGCAGTGTAGAGGATAGCAATCAGCCCCAGCATTTT.

The CDR3 sequence is CASSLFGVSGNTIYF. CDR3 nucleotide sequence: TGCGCCAGCAGCTTGTTCGGGGTATCTGGAAACACCATATATTTT. The V gene is TRBV5-1, the J gene TRBJ1-3; D is uncertain. This CDR3 has 15 residues. The germline CDR1 and CDR2 sequences are SGHRS and YFSETQ. V lost 1 base to trimming and J lost 1 base, with 9 bases between them.

The chain has TRBV4-2 and TRBJ2-3; D ambiguous. Germline V gene lookup returns CDR1 LGHNA and CDR2 YNFKEQ. The CDR3 extends over 14 amino acids. Trimming cost V 1 base and J 0 bases, with 5 bases left between them. CDR3 coding DNA: TGTGCCAGCAGCCAAGGCACTAGCACAGATACGCAGTATTTT. It yields the protein CASSQGTSTDTQYF.

This clone was seen a few times. This sequence joins TRBV18 and TRBJ1-1, with 7 bases aligning to TRBD1. CDR1 and CDR2 from the germline V gene are KGHSH and LQKENI. V shed 6 bases and J 11 bases; nucleotides not matched to a gene: 15. This CDR3 has 14 residues. Here the CDR3 DNA reads TGTGCCAGCTCTGACCTCACAGGGGCCGGCACGGCTTTCTTT. Protein product: CASSDLTGAGTAFF.

The table lists this clone with a few counts. The genes are TRBV27 and TRBJ2-3, with 9 bases lining up with TRBD2. The CDR3 length is 16 residues. The germline V gene has CDR1 MNHEY and CDR2 SMNVEV (reference sequence). With V trimmed by 3 bases and J by 4 bases, 8 bases remained unmatched. The CDR3 region has the DNA TGTGCCAGCAGTTTTAGTAGCGGGAGTGTAGCAGATACGCAGTATTTT. Protein product: CASSFSSGSVADTQYF.

The chain uses TRBV18 and TRBJ2-2; D gene uncertain. The CDR3 extends over 12 amino acids. V shed 10 bases and J shed 5 bases, with 11 bases lying between them. Germline V CDR1 and CDR2: KGHSH, LQKENI. CDR3 sequence reads: CATDKETGELFF. CDR3 bases: TGTGCCACCGATAAAGAGACCGGGGAGCTGTTTTTT.

Written as DNA, the CDR3 is TGTGCCAGCAGCCCCGGAACCGGTACGCAGTATTTT. It yields the protein CASSPGTGTQYF. The genes are TRBV27 and TRBJ2-3, with no clear D. The germline V and J ends were trimmed by 6 bases and 8 bases, with 12 bases remaining between them. CDR1 MNHEY and CDR2 SMNVEV come from the germline V gene (reference sequence). The CDR3 consists of 12 residues.

The CDR3 here is CASSLGDFSGNTIYF. The DNA for the CDR3 is TGCGCCAGCAGCTTGGGAGATTTCTCTGGAAACACCATATATTTT. The rearrangement joins TRBV5-1 to TRBJ1-3; D is uncertain. Germline loops: CDR1 SGHRS, CDR2 YFSETQ. This CDR3 has 15 amino acids. Trimming cost V 0 bases and J 0 bases, with 7 bases left between them.